The 4 T cell receptor beta chains presented below share a single source sample, sequenced in a study of blood T cell repertoires in COVID-19. The protocol was immunoSEQ multiplex PCR, while the TCRdb copy is restricted to in-frame clones and leaves out a portion. The repertoire holds 200,000 to 250,000 clones, with 70% to 85% as singletons. Input material: PBMCs or T cells enriched from blood (not recorded which). The source is an older woman who had recovered from COVID-19.

V is TRBV3-1 (or the pseudogene TRBV3-2) and J is TRBJ1-1; 7 bases are shared with TRBD1. J was trimmed by 5 bases and V by 2 bases; bases with no gene match: 8. The CDR3 covers 15 residues. Germline values: CDR1 LGHDT, CDR2 YNNKEL (reference sequence). The CDR3 nucleotides read TGTGCCAGCAGCCAATTAGACAGGGATAAGACTGAAGCTTTCTTT. Its translation is CASSQLDRDKTEAFF.

The J gene is TRBJ2-5, the V gene TRBV7-7; D unclear. The V gene lost 5 bases and the J gene lost 3 bases, with 16 bases spanning the gap. The CDR3 has 15 residues. Germline CDR1 reads SSHAT; CDR2 reads FNYEAQ (reference sequence). CDR3 DNA: TGTGCCAGCAGCCGAGTCGAGAGAGGCGAAGAGACCCAGTACTTC. This codes for CASSRVERGEETQYF.

The chain combines TRBV12-3 or TRBV12-4 with TRBJ1-1, with a possible D match to TRBD1 (5 bases). The CDR3 loop spans 13 amino acids. The V end lost 7 bases, the J end lost 12 bases, and 21 bases lay between the germline ends. The CDR3 spells CASTPNRGGAPFF. The CDR3 coding sequence is TGTGCCAGCACCCCCAACCGAGGCGGGGCTCCTTTCTTT.

The chain carries TRBV10-3 and TRBJ2-7; 8 bases align to TRBD1. Germline V gene lookup returns CDR1 ENHRY and CDR2 SYGVKD. V shed 4 bases, J shed 1 base, and the junction held 3 bases outside the gene matches. The length of the CDR3 is 14 residues. This CDR3 reads CAISVGDRSYEQYF. The CDR3 nucleotides read TGTGCCATCAGTGTAGGGGACAGGTCCTACGAGCAGTACTTC.